This T cell receptor beta chain appears in the sequencing data of a study of T cell responses to AZD1222 COVID-19 vaccine (dated by TCRdb to the early 2020s). About the study as a whole: AZD1222 recipients given second doses at about 4 weeks or at about 12 weeks were pooled, since spike-specific TCR depth and breadth were not found to differ between the two schedules. TCR sequencing covered about 230 trial participants: 200 to 220 given two doses of AZD1222 and approximately 26 given two doses of MenACWY control vaccine. Trial participants were enrolled into age subgroups of 18-55, 56-69 and 70-plus years, which contained about 150, 28 and 57 TCR-sequenced participants, respectively.

The CDR3 regions of human TCRbeta chains were analyzed by immunosequencing. Per the authors' processing: Repertoire TCRs were matched against a reference library of SARS-CoV-2-specific TCRs generated with the MIRA antigen-specificity platform. Breadth meant the fraction of unique TCRs that were SARS-CoV-2-associated, whereas depth meant the fraction of total T cells that were SARS-CoV-2-associated. Each spike-specific TCR was assigned to its reactive spike region and to a CD4 or CD8 class using the MIRA data. Log10-transformed breadth and depth values were compared by one-way ANOVA with Sidak's multiple comparisons tests. TCRdb re-hosts the immuneACCESS table, in-frame sequences only. Its copies lack some clones; in the studies checked, an unresolved V gene accounts for under half of them, and the cause for the rest is not known. V, J and clone size derive from that table, while D and trimming were established from the DNA sequence. The sample table contains about 96,000 clones; only one count was recorded for 75% to 90% of them. Of the sample, about a quarter is held by the ten largest clones.

Study-level results and caveats: Reportedly, close to half of the unique spike-specific TCRs recognized epitopes lying outside the regions that are mutated in the B.1.351 and B.1.1.7 variants. Because no day 14 peak-response samples were available, the repertoires could be characterized only after the peak T cell response. Participants were mostly white British and included more females than males, and it was suggested by the authors that clonal diversity may have been underestimated. Spike-specific TCR breadth and depth rose significantly after two AZD1222 doses compared with day 0 and with MenACWY recipients. Conclusions about previously exposed vaccinees are limited because only 5 or 6 AZD1222 recipients were SARS-CoV-2 seropositive at baseline. In the small 56-69-year group, the increase in depth fell short of significance, most likely because of low power. The whole spike protein was spanned by vaccine-associated CD4 TCRs, and dominant responses were seen in regions 160-218 and 743-854.

Concerning this clone itself: Its antigen remains unidentified. The record has no base qualities; no much larger clone is one base away.

The sample's time point label is to be understood as: baseline before first vaccination. The vaccinee samples were drawn from two UK trials, COV001 and COV002, one of which was a single-blind randomized controlled phase 2/3 trial testing AZD1222 (ChAdOx1 nCoV-19) in healthy adults. For TCRbeta chain sequencing, PBMC samples from trial participants were taken at day 0 and at day 28 after the second dose. The sample was peripheral blood, taken on day 0 of AZD1222 vaccination. The receptor was isolated from an adult in good health.

This receptor has the CDR3 CASSQEPGGVDYGYTF. The sequenced DNA: TGTGCCAGCAGCCAAGAGCCGGGGGGGGTGGACTATGGCTACACCTTC. This chain is built from TRBV4-2 and TRBJ1-2; the D gene is perhaps TRBD1, on 5 matching bases. Including the terminal cysteine and phenylalanine, the CDR3 comprises 16 residues. The CDR3 DNA has 48 bases and is translated from base 1. As encoded in the germline V gene, CDR1 is LGHNA while CDR2 is YNFKEQ. Between the V and J ends, shortened by 0 bases and 3 bases respectively, the junction contains 14 bases.